This entry is about one TCR beta chain. Looked up from germline, CDR1 is SGHTA and CDR2 is FQGTGA. The length of the CDR3 is 15 residues. With 1 base removed from V and 2 bases from J, the gap between germline ends came to 11 bases. Authors' methods: Reference gene primer amplification in the assay estimated nucleated cell counts. TCRdb's copy holds only in-frame clones and misses some; the assay was immunoSEQ multiplex PCR. That table gives V, J and clone size, and the DNA gave D and trimming. This sample has around 40,000 clones, with around 83% found just once. This sample is part of a study of blood T cell repertoires in COVID-19. Study-wide context: Acute and convalescent COVID-19 samples came from the United States, Italy and Spain. Sample material is recorded as cDNA or gDNA derived from T cells, B-cell-depleted T cells, or PBMCs.

V and J are TRBV7-3 and TRBJ1-1; D might be TRBD1 (5 bases). The sequencing input was peripheral blood. The clonotype was recovered from an elderly woman with active or convalescent COVID-19. The CDR3 DNA follows: TGTGCCAGCAGCTTAATGGGCGGGACTAACACTGAAGCTTTCTTT. Translated, it gives CASSLMGGTNTEAFF.